The 18 T cell receptor beta chains below all came from one sample that was sequenced in a study of CD4 T cells in relation to SARS-CoV-2 and coronaviruses. The repertoire was sequenced with immunoSEQ multiplex PCR; TCRdb's copy has only in-frame clones and lacks some. The sample shows under 13,000 clones, 87% of them seen only once. Sequenced material: naive CD4+ T cells from PBMCs. The subset: naive CD4+ T cells isolated by negative enrichment. The receptors derive from an adult with COVID-19.

The chain is built from TRBV7-2 and TRBJ1-3, with 7 bases that match TRBD1. Germline-derived CDR1 and CDR2 are SGHTA and FQGNSA. V shed 6 bases and J 0 bases; nucleotides not matched to a gene: 2. CDR3 size: 14 residues. This CDR3 is CASRGTVSGNTIYF. The CDR3 DNA is TGTGCCAGCAGAGGGACAGTCTCTGGAAACACCATATATTTT.

The chain recombines TRBV19 with TRBJ2-4, with D perhaps TRBD2 (6 bases). V lost 1 base and J lost 1, with 11 bases in between. The germline V gene has CDR1 LNHDA and CDR2 SQIVND (reference sequence). This CDR3 region has 16 residues. This chain's CDR3 is CASSIGGVLAKNIQYF. DNA for the CDR3: TGTGCCAGTAGTATAGGCGGGGTCCTCGCCAAAAACATTCAGTACTTC.

The rearrangement uses TRBV5-1 and TRBJ2-7, with 13 bases aligning to TRBD2. V was clipped by 0 bases and J by 2 bases; unmatched bases: 2. The CDR3 covers 16 residues. Germline CDR1 reads SGHRS; CDR2 reads YFSETQ. This CDR3 is CASSLGGTSGAYEQYF. The CDR3 coding sequence is TGCGCCAGCAGCTTGGGGGGGACTAGCGGGGCCTACGAGCAGTACTTC.

The CDR3 DNA is TGTGCCAGCAGCGCCGGACTAGTAAATGAGCAGTTCTTC. It yields the protein CASSAGLVNEQFF. This chain joins TRBV2 and TRBJ2-1, with 7 positions matching TRBD2. CDR1 and CDR2 from the germline V gene are SNHLY and FYNNEI. V trimming: 6 bases; J trimming: 7 bases; junction bases outside the gene matches: 6. CDR3 length: 13 amino acids.

The sample holds a few counts of this clone. The chain employs TRBV2 and TRBJ2-2, with D possibly being TRBD1 (6 bases). Trimming stripped 6 bases from V and 0 bases from J, with 11 bases between. The CDR3 has 15 amino acids. The germline V gene encodes CDR1 SNHLY and CDR2 FYNNEI. The CDR3 DNA reads TGTGCCAGCAGCTCCGACAGGCCGAACACCGGGGAGCTGTTTTTT. Translating it yields CASSSDRPNTGELFF.

This chain uses TRBV27 with TRBJ2-7; the D is unclear. The germline CDR1 and CDR2 sequences are MNHEY and SMNVEV (reference sequence). Trimming took 5 bases from V and 9 from J, leaving 17 bases between them. This CDR3 has 13 residues. CDR3 DNA: TGTGCCAGCAGTCCCCGGTTTGCTGGATGGCAGTACTTC. Amino acid sequence: CASSPRFAGWQYF.

The chain combines TRBV29-1 with TRBJ1-3; D remains unclear. The CDR3 consists of 11 residues. Trimming pared 3 bases from V and 4 bases from J, leaving 4 bases between. Germline V lookup: CDR1 SQVTM, CDR2 ANQGSEA. The CDR3 coding sequence is TGCAGCGTTGAGTCGGGAAACACCATATATTTT. As protein: CSVESGNTIYF.

The genes are TRBV5-1 and TRBJ2-1, with D perhaps assigned TRBD1 or TRBD2 (5 bases each). Per germline, CDR1 SGHRS and CDR2 YFSETQ. The V gene lost 4 bases and the J gene lost 3 bases, with 14 bases spanning the gap. CDR3 length: 15 amino acids. The CDR3 DNA sequence: TGCGCCAGCAGCCTAGTTATGGGGGACTACAATGAGCAGTTCTTC. This encodes CASSLVMGDYNEQFF.

This clone was observed once. V gene TRBV15 combines with J gene TRBJ2-3, with a possible D match to TRBD2 (5 bases). CDR3 size: 18 residues. CDR1 and CDR2 (germline): LNHNV, YYDKDF (reference sequence). Trimming removed 3 bases at V and 1 base at J, with 20 bases between. The CDR3 sequence is CATSSSYTRTGGTDTQYF. CDR3 coding DNA: TGTGCCACCAGCAGCTCCTACACTAGGACTGGGGGCACAGATACGCAGTATTTT. Using reference TRBV15 and TRBJ2-3 for the parts outside the CDR3, the full variable domain is DAMVIQNPRYQVTQFGKPVTLSCSQTLNHNVMYWYQQKSSQAPKLLFHYYDKDFNNEADTPDNFQSRRPNTSFCFLDIRSPGLGDTAMYLCATSSSYTRTGGTDTQYFGPGTRLTVL.

The gene calls are TRBV5-1 and TRBJ2-1, with D possibly TRBD1 on 5 matching bases. The length of the CDR3 is 12 residues. Germline V gene sequence: CDR1 SGHRS, CDR2 YFSETQ. V was cut by 0 bases and J by 8 bases, with 6 bases left in between. Written as DNA, the CDR3 is TGCGCCAGCAGCTTGGTACAGGATGAGCAGTTCTTC. The encoded protein is CASSLVQDEQFF.

The chain employs TRBV5-1 and TRBJ2-1; D not certain. Germline V gene sequence: CDR1 SGHRS, CDR2 YFSETQ. The V end was cut by 0 bases, the J end by 8 bases, with 9 bases between. The CDR3 contains 13 residues. CDR3 in DNA: TGCGCCAGCAGCTTGGGTGTGTCGGATGAGCAGTTCTTC. Residues: CASSLGVSDEQFF.

The chain's CDR3 is CASSQRPVGVSYEQYF. DNA of the CDR3: TGTGCCAGCAGCCAGCGACCAGTGGGGGTCTCCTACGAGCAGTACTTC. The chain links TRBV3-1 (or the pseudogene TRBV3-2) to TRBJ2-7; D possibly uses TRBD1 or TRBD2 (5 bases each). Trimming took 3 bases from V and 0 from J, leaving 15 bases between them. Germline CDR1 reads LGHDT; CDR2 reads YNNKEL (reference sequence). This CDR3 contains 16 residues.

V gene TRBV11-1 combines with J gene TRBJ2-3, with unresolved D. CDR1 is SGHAT, CDR2 FQDESV, per germline (reference sequence). V was trimmed by 2 bases and J by 10 bases, leaving 13 bases between them. This CDR3 is built from 13 residues. The CDR3 bases are TGTGCCAGCAGCTTATCGGTGGCTGACGCGCAGTATTTT. Translating it yields CASSLSVADAQYF.

For the CDR3, the DNA is TGTGCCAGCAGCCGAGGGAGCCCGGGACCCACAGATACGCAGTATTTT. Translating it yields CASSRGSPGPTDTQYF. The chain couples TRBV11-3 to TRBJ2-3, with D perhaps matching TRBD1 or TRBD2 (5 bases each). Trimming took 5 bases from V and 2 from J, leaving 17 bases between them. The CDR3 is made up of 16 amino acids. Germline assignment: CDR1 SGHNT and CDR2 YENEEA.

This sequence joins TRBV3-1 (or the pseudogene TRBV3-2) and TRBJ2-7, with 8 bases matching TRBD2. This CDR3 has 13 amino acids. V shed 7 bases, J shed 1 base, and the junction held 3 bases outside the gene matches. Germline loops: CDR1 LGHDT, CDR2 YNNKEL (reference sequence). The CDR3 nucleotides are TGTGCCAGCACGGGGGGGGGTTCCTACGAGCAGTACTTC. The encoded protein is CASTGGGSYEQYF.

This clone has more than one count but fewer than ten. V gene TRBV6-5 combines with J gene TRBJ2-2, with D possibly being TRBD1 (6 bases). Germline V gene sequence: CDR1 MNHEY, CDR2 SVGAGI. The CDR3 has 16 amino acids. Trimming cost V 0 bases and J 4 bases, with 12 bases left between them. This chain's CDR3 is CASSYSGARVTGELFF. The CDR3 bases are TGTGCCAGCAGTTACTCGGGGGCGCGGGTCACCGGGGAGCTGTTTTTT.

The chain carries TRBV6-1 and TRBJ2-1, with D hard to call. Trimming cost V 3 bases and J 9 bases, with 6 bases left between them. In germline, CDR1 is MNHNS, CDR2 SASEGT. The CDR3 sequence is 11 residues long. Written as DNA, the CDR3 is TGTGCCAGCAGTGATGTCGGTGAGCAGTTCTTC. Translation: CASSDVGEQFF.

This chain joins TRBV5-1 and TRBJ1-1; D not certain. In germline, CDR1 is SGHRS, CDR2 YFSETQ. The CDR3 is 12 amino acids. V lost 0 bases, J lost 5 bases, and 5 bases lay in between. As DNA, the CDR3 is TGCGCCAGCAGCTTGGCGCGGACTGAAGCTTTCTTT. Its translation: CASSLARTEAFF. Using reference TRBV5-1 and TRBJ1-1 for the parts outside the CDR3, the full variable domain is KAGVTQTPRYLIKTRGQQVTLSCSPISGHRSVSWYQQTPGQGLQFLFEYFSETQRNKGNFPGRFSGRQFSNSRSEMNVSTLELGDSALYLCASSLARTEAFFGQGTRLTVV.